This T cell receptor beta chain was obtained from a study of blood T cell repertoires in COVID-19. At the level of the study: The origin of the acute and convalescent COVID-19 samples was the United States, Italy and Spain. Sources were T cells, B-cell-depleted T cells, or PBMCs; the material itself was cDNA or gDNA.

V dropped 1 base and J dropped 9 bases, with 13 bases sitting between them. The CDR3 consists of 13 residues. CDR1 SQVTM and CDR2 ANQGSEA come from the germline V gene. Authors' methods: For nucleated cells, counts were estimated from reference gene primer amplification. The method was immunoSEQ multiplex PCR; TCRdb's version includes in-frame clones alone and lacks a portion of them. For V, J and clone size, that table is used; D and trimming come from the DNA. The sample includes about 230,000 clones, approximately 83% seen only once; the top ten take 7.4%. This clonotype originated in a woman aged 50 to 60 with acute or convalescent COVID-19. The sample comprised peripheral blood. The chain joins TRBV29-1 to TRBJ2-1; D is unresolved. Here the CDR3 reads CSVEGQVEREQFF. The CDR3 nucleotides read TGCAGCGTTGAAGGCCAGGTTGAACGTGAGCAGTTCTTC.